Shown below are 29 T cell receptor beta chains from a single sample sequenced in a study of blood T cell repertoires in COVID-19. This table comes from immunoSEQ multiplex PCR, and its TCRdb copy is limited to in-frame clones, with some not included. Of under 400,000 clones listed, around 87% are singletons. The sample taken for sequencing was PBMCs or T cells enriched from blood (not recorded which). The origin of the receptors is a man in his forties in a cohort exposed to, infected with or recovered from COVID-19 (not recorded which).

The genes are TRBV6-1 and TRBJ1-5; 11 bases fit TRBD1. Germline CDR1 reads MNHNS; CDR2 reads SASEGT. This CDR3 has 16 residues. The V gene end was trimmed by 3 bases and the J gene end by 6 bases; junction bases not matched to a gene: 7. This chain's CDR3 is CASSDPDRGRRQPQHF. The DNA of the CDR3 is TGTGCCAGCAGTGACCCGGACAGGGGGCGCCGTCAGCCCCAGCATTTT.

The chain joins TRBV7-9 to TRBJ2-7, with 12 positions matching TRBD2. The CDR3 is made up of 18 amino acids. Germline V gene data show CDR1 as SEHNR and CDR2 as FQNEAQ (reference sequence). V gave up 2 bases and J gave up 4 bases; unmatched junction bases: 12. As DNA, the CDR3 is TGTGCCAGCAGCTTATCACCCTCTCTAGCGGGAGGGCGGTACGAGCAGTACTTC. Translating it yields CASSLSPSLAGGRYEQYF.

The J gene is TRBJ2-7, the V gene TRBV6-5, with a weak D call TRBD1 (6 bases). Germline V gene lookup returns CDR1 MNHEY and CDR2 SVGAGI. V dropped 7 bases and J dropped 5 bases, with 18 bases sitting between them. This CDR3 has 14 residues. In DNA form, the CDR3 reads TGTGCCAGCACCACGACAGGTAGGCGTGACGAGCAGTACTTC. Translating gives CASTTTGRRDEQYF.

The CDR3, as DNA: TGTGCCAGCAGTCCCCCGACCGGGACAGCCTCCTACGAGCAGTACTTC. Its protein product is CASSPPTGTASYEQYF. The V call is TRBV25-1, the J call TRBJ2-7; 7 bases align to TRBD1. The V and J ends lost 5 bases and 0 bases, in that order; junction bases with no gene match: 10. Germline lookup yields CDR1 MGHDK and CDR2 SYGVNS. The CDR3 is 16 amino acids.

This CDR3 is CASSGSDRIYGYTF. The CDR3 DNA sequence: TGTGCCAGCAGTGGAAGTGACAGGATCTATGGCTACACCTTC. This rearrangement joins TRBV2 to TRBJ1-2; D is perhaps TRBD1 (6 bases). The CDR3 contains 14 residues. Germline loops: CDR1 SNHLY, CDR2 FYNNEI. Trimming cost V 4 bases and J 4 bases, with 13 bases left between them.

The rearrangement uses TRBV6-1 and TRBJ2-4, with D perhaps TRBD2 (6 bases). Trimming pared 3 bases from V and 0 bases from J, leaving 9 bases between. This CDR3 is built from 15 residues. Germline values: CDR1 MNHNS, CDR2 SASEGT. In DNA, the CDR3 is TGTGCCAGCAGTGACCGGGGACTAGCCAAAAACATTCAGTACTTC. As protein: CASSDRGLAKNIQYF.

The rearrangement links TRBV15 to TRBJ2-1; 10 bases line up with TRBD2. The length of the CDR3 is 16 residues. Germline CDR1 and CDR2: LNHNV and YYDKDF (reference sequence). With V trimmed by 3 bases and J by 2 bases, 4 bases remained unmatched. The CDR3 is CATSSRLAGTYNEQFF. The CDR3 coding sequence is TGTGCCACCAGCAGTAGACTAGCGGGTACCTACAATGAGCAGTTCTTC.

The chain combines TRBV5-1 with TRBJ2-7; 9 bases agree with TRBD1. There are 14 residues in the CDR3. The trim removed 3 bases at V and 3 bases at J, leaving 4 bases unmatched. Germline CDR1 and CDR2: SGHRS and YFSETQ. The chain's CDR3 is CASSSTGGNYEQYF. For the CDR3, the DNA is TGCGCCAGCAGCTCGACAGGGGGGAACTACGAGCAGTACTTC.

The CDR3 DNA follows: TGCGCCAGCAGTTCAGGGCCCGTATCGGACACCATATATTTT. Its translation is CASSSGPVSDTIYF. The chain carries TRBV10-2 and TRBJ1-3; D perhaps matches TRBD1 (5 bases). Trimming shortened V by 5 bases and J by 8 bases, and 16 bases separated the two germline ends. The germline CDR1 and CDR2 sequences are WSHSY and SAAADI. The CDR3 extends over 14 amino acids.

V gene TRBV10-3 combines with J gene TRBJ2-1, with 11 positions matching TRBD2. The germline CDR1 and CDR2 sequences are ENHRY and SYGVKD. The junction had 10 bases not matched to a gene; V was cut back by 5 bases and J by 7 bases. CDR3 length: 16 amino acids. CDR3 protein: CAISTQGLAGKNEQFF. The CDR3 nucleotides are TGTGCCATCAGTACCCAAGGACTAGCGGGTAAGAATGAGCAGTTCTTC.

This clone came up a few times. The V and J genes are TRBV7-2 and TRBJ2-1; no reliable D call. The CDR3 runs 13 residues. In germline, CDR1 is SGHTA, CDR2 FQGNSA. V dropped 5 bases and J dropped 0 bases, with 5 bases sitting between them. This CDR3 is CASSPSSYNEQFF. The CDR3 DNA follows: TGTGCCAGCAGCCCGAGCTCCTACAATGAGCAGTTCTTC.

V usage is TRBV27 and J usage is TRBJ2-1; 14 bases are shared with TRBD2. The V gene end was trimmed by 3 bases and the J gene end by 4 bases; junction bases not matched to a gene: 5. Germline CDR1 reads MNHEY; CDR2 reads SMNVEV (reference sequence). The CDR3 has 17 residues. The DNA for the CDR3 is TGTGCCAGCAGTTTCCTCGGACTAGCGGGAGGATACAATGAGCAGTTCTTC. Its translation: CASSFLGLAGGYNEQFF.

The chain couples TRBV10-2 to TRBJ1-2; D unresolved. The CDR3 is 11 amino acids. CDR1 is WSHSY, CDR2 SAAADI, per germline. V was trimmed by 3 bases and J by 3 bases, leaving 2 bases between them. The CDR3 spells CASSDDYGYTF. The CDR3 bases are TGCGCCAGCAGTGACGACTATGGCTACACCTTC.

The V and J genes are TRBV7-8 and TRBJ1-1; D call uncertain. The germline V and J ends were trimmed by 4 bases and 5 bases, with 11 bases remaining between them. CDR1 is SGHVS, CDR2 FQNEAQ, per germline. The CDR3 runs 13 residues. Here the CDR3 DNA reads TGTGCCAGCAGCTCATGGACGGGGACTGAAGCTTTCTTT. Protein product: CASSSWTGTEAFF.

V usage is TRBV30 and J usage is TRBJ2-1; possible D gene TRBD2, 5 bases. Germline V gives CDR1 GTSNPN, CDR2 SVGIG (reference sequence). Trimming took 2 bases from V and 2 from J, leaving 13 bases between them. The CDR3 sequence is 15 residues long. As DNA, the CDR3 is TGTGCCTGGAGTATTGTAGGCGGGCCCTACAATGAGCAGTTCTTC. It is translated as CAWSIVGGPYNEQFF.

CDR3 protein: CASSQGPQYEKLFF. CDR3 nucleotides: TGTGCCAGCAGCCAAGGTCCACAGTATGAAAAACTGTTTTTT. This chain joins TRBV3-1 (or the pseudogene TRBV3-2) and TRBJ1-4; D not certain. The V and J ends lost 1 base and 6 bases respectively, with 9 bases between them. The CDR3 contains 14 residues. Germline CDR1 is LGHDT and CDR2 is YNNKEL (reference sequence).

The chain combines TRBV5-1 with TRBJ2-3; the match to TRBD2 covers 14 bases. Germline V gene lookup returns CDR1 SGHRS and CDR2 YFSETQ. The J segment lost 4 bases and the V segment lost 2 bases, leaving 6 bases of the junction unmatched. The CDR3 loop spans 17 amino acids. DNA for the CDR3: TGCGCCAGCAGCTTCGGGACTAGCGGGAGTGGGCCAGATACGCAGTATTTT. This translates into CASSFGTSGSGPDTQYF.

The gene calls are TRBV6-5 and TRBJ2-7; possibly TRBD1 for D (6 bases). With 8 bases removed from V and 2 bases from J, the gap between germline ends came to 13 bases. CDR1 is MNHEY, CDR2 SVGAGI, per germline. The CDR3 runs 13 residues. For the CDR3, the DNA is TGTGCCAGCTCTCAGGGGACGACCTACGAGCAGTACTTC. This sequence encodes CASSQGTTYEQYF.

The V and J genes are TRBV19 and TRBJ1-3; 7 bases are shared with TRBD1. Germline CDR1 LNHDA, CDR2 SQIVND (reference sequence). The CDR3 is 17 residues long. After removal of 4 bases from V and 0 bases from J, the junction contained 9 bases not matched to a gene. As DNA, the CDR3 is TGTGCCAGTAGTACGTTACAGGGGCCGTACTCTGGAAACACCATATATTTT. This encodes CASSTLQGPYSGNTIYF.

CDR3 DNA: TGTGCCAGCAGCTTGACTAGCGGTACTAGCACAGATACGCAGTATTTT. Protein product: CASSLTSGTSTDTQYF. The chain joins TRBV5-4 to TRBJ2-3; 8 bases line up with TRBD2. Per the germline V gene, CDR1 is SGHNT and CDR2 is YYREEE (reference sequence). The CDR3 has 16 amino acids. With 1 base clipped from V and 0 bases from J, the junction kept 4 bases outside the gene matches.

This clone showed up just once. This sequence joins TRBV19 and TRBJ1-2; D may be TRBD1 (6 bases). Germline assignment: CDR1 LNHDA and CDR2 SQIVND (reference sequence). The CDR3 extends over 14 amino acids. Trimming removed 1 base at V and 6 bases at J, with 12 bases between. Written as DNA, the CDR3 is TGTGCCAGTAGTATAGGGCCGGGACAAAATGGCTACACCTTC. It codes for CASSIGPGQNGYTF.

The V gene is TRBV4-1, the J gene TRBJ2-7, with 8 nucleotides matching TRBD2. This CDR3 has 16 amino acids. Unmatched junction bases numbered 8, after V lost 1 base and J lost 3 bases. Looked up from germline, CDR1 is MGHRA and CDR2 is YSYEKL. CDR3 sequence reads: CASSQGLTSASYEQYF. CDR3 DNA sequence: TGCGCCAGCAGCCAAGGTCTGACTAGCGCGAGCTACGAGCAGTACTTC.

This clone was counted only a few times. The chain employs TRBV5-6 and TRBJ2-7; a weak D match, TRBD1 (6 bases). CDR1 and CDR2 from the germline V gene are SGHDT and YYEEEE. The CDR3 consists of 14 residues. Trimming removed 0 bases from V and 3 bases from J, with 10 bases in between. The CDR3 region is CASSLAGEVYEQYF. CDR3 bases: TGTGCCAGCAGCTTGGCAGGGGAAGTCTACGAGCAGTACTTC.

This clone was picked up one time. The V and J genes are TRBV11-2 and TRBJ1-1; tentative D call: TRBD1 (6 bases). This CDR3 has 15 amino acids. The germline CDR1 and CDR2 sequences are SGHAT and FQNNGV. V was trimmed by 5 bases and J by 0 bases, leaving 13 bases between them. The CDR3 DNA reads TGTGCCAGCAGCCTTGGACAGACCATGAACACTGAAGCTTTCTTT. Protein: CASSLGQTMNTEAFF.

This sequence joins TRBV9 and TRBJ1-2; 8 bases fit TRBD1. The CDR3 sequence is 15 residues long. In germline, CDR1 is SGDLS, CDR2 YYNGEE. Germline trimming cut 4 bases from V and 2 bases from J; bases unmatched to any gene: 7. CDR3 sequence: CASSPRTGTNYGYTF. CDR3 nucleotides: TGTGCCAGCAGCCCCCGGACAGGGACCAACTATGGCTACACCTTC. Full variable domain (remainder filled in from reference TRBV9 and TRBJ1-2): DSGVTQTPKHLITATGQRVTLRCSPRSGDLSVYWYQQSLDQGLQFLIQYYNGEERAKGNILERFSAQQFPDLHSELNLSSLELGDSALYFCASSPRTGTNYGYTFGSGTRLTVV.

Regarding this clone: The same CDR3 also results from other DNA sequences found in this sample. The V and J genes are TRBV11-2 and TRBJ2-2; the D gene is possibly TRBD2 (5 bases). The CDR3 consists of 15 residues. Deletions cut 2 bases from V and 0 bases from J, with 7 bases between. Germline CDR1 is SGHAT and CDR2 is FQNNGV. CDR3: CASSLTGTNTGELFF. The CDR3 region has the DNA TGTGCCAGCAGCTTAACGGGGACGAACACCGGGGAGCTGTTTTTT.

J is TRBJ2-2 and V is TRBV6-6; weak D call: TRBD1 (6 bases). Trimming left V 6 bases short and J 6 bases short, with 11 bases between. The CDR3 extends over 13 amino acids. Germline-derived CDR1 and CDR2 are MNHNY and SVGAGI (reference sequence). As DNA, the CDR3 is TGTGCCAGCAGCTCCGAGGGGGCCGGGGAGCTGTTTTTT. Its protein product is CASSSEGAGELFF.

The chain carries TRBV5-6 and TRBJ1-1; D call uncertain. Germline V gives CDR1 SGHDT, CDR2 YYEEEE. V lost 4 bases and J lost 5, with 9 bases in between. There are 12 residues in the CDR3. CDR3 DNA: TGTGCCAGCAGCCTCGGGAAAACTGAAGCTTTCTTT. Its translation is CASSLGKTEAFF.

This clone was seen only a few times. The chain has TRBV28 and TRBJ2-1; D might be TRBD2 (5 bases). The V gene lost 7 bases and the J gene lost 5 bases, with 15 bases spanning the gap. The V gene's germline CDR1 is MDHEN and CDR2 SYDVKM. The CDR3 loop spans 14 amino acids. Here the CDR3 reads CASNRKVAHNEQFF. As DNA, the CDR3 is TGTGCCAGCAATCGCAAGGTAGCGCACAATGAGCAGTTCTTC.